This T cell receptor beta chain was sequenced in a study of T cell repertoires and HLA-DP antigens (dated by TCRdb to the late 2010s). Looking at the study overall: The study used an in vitro model of CD4+ T cell alloreactivity in which transduced HeLa cells presented allogeneic HLA-DP. One alloantigen differed from self by one peptide-binding groove amino acid, whereas the other differed by ten, modelling structurally similar versus dissimilar alloantigens. Of the three donors, two were male and one was female, with ages ranging from the 18-to-29 band to the 60-to-69 band. Average DNA input was around 220 ng for sorted CD137+CD4+ samples, compared with 1,000 to 1,500 ng for pre-culture CD4+ samples.

Here is what the overall study found, with its caveats: The study was limited by having only three donors, by relying on a non-physiological HeLa antigen-presenting system, and by using total CD4+ responder cells. Separate analysis of naive and memory CD4+ repertoires was not performed. Average cumulative frequency of clones undetected before culture was about 35% against one allele and 50.6% against the other. Clonality of sorted CD137+ cells was similar against both alloantigens (around 0.4) and much higher than in pre-culture samples (around 0.04).

TCRB CDR3 regions were amplified with the immunoSEQ multiplex PCR using forward primers for 54 TRBV segments and reverse primers for 13 TRBJ segments. For pre-culture CD4+ samples, sequencing was done at deep resolution with a target of about 210,000 T cell genomes. Sequencing of the amplicons on an Illumina HiSeq System generated 87 bp reads spanning the CDR3. As for the original processing: PCR and sequencing errors in the reads were corrected, and alignment to IMGT reference sequences was used to define CDR3 regions. Synthetic template pools were used to estimate the numbers of templates and unique rearrangements. Clonality was calculated as 1 minus Pielou's evenness. The Daley-Smith estimator was used to estimate richness. Repertoire overlap was measured with Morisita's index. Clones present in cultured samples but not detected in the pre-culture repertoire of the same donor were defined as low-abundance clones. This immuneACCESS table, as held by TCRdb, lists in-frame sequences with V and J called but not all clones. Of the missing ones, under half trace to an unresolved V gene in checked studies; the others have no known cause. V and J calls and clone size are copied from that table; D and trimming were computed from the DNA. A total of some 120,000 clones appear in this sample, about 91% of them only once. The biggest ten clones account for roughly 0.3% of the sample.

Notes on this clone: Its target antigen remains unknown. No much larger clone is present one base from it, and per-base qualities are unavailable.

V and J are truncated by 6 bases and 3 bases respectively, leaving an intervening sequence of 14 bases. The CDR3 measures 14 amino acids from cysteine to phenylalanine. Just the 42-base CDR3 DNA is kept, in frame starting at base 1. From a lookup of the germline V gene (reference sequence), CDR1 and CDR2 are MNHNY and SVGAGI. Untouched CD4+ T cells were isolated from Ficoll-separated PBMC by magnetic bead negative selection, reaching an average purity of around 98%. Magnetic beads were used to isolate untouched CD4+ T cells from Ficoll-separated PBMC, giving approximately 98% purity with negligible CD8+ contamination. Peripheral blood mononuclear cells came from the buffy coats of a few healthy blood donors. Each of the three donors was CMV seronegative. Genomic DNA was extracted with the DNeasy Blood & Tissue Kit. Genomic DNA from sorted CD137+CD4+ cells and from pre-culture CD4+ baseline samples of each subject was subjected to TCRB sequencing.

The specimen sequenced was CD4+ T cells from PBMCs. The chain joins TRBV6-6 to TRBJ1-1; TRBD1 could be the D gene, as 5 bases match. This sequence was found in a woman aged 18-29 years in good health and CMV-seronegative. Read as DNA, the sequence is TGTGCCAGCAGGGAGACCCAGGGCTACACTGAAGCTTTCTTT. It is translated as CASRETQGYTEAFF.